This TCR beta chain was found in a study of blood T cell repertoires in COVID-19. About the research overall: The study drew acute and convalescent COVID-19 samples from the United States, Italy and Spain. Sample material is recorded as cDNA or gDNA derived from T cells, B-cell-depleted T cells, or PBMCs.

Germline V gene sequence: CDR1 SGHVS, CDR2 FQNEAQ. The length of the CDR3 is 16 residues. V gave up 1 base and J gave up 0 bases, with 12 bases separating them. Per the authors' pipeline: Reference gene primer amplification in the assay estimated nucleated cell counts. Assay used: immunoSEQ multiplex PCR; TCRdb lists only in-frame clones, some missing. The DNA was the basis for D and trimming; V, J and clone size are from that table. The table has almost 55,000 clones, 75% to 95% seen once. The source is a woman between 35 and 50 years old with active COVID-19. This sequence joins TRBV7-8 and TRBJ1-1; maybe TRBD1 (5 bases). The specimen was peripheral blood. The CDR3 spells CASSLEGRGMNTEAFF. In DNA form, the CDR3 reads TGTGCCAGCAGCTTAGAGGGCCGGGGGATGAACACTGAAGCTTTCTTT.